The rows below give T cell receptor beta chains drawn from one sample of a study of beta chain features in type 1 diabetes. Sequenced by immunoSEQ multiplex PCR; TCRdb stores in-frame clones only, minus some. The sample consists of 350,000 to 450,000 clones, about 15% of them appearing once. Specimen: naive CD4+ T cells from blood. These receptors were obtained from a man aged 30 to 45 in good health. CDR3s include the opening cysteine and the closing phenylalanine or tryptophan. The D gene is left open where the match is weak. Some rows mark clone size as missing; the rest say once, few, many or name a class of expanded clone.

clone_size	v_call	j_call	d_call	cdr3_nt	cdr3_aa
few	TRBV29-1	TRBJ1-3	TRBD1	TGCAGCGCCGCCGGGACAGCTGGGCATGGAAACACCATATATTTT	CSAAGTAGHGNTIYF
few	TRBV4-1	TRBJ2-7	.	TGCGCCAGCAGCCAAGGTCGGAACTACGAGCAGTACTTC	CASSQGRNYEQYF
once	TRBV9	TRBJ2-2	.	TGTGCCAGCAGCGTAGGCAATAGCGGCAACACCGGGGAGCTGTTTTTT	CASSVGNSGNTGELFF
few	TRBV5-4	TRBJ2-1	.	TGTGCCAGCAGCACGGAATCCTACAATGAGCAGTTCTTC	CASSTESYNEQFF
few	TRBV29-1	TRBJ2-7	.	TGCAGCGTTGCTGGGCTAGCGCCCTACGAGCAGTACTTC	CSVAGLAPYEQYF
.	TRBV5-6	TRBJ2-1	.	TGTGCCAGCAGCTTGGGACAGAGCTCCTACAATGAGCAGTTCTTC	CASSLGQSSYNEQFF
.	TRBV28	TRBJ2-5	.	TGTGCCAGCAGTTTAGGGGCCGATAAGACCCAGTACTTC	CASSLGADKTQYF
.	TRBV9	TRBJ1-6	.	TGTGCCAGCAGCCTAGACAGGCGGGATGATTCACCCCTCCACTTT	CASSLDRRDDSPLHF
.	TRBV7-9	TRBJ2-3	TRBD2	TGTGCCAGCAGCCCGACTAGCGGGAGAAAGTATTTT	CASSPTSGRKYF
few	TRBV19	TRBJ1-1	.	TGTGCCAGTAGTATGGATCTTGTGAACACTGAAGCTTTCTTT	CASSMDLVNTEAFF
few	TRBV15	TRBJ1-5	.	TGTGCCACCAGCAGAGATCTCTTATCTGGGGGCAATCAGCCCCAGCATTTT	CATSRDLLSGGNQPQHF
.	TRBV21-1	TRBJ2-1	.	TGTGCCAGCAGCCGCTTGAGCGGGAGCAGCTACAATGAGCAGTTCTTC	CASSRLSGSSYNEQFF
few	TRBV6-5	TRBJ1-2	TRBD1	TGTGCCAGCAGCTATGACAGGGGGCTGAACTATGGCTACACCTTC	CASSYDRGLNYGYTF
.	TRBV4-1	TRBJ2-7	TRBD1	TGCGCCAGCAGCCAAGGACAGGGGCCCAGCTACGAGCAGTACTTC	CASSQGQGPSYEQYF
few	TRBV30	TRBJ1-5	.	TGTGCCTGGAGTGTACAGGCCAATCAGCCCCAGCATTTT	CAWSVQANQPQHF
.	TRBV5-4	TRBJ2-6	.	TGTGCCAGCAGCTTGGGTACTGGGGCCAACGTCCTGACTTTC	CASSLGTGANVLTF
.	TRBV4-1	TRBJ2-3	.	TGCGCCAGCAGCCAAGGATCGAGCCCGGGCCTCACAGATACGCAGTATTTT	CASSQGSSPGLTDTQYF
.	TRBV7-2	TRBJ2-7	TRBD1	TGTGCCAGCAGCAAGGGACAGGGGCCCTACGAGCAGTACTTC	CASSKGQGPYEQYF
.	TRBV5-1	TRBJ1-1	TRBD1	TGCGCCAGCAGCTTGCTGGGACAGAAGAACACTGAAGCTTTCTTT	CASSLLGQKNTEAFF
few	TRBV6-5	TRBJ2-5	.	TGTGCCAGCAGGGAACGATCCTCCCAGTACTTC	CASRERSSQYF
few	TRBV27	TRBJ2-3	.	TGTGCCAGCAGTTTAGCCAGGGTTGAGACAGATACGCAGTATTTT	CASSLARVETDTQYF
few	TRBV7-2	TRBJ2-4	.	TGTGCCAGCAGCTCCCGGGGAGGGGGCATAAACATTCAGTACTTC	CASSSRGGGINIQYF
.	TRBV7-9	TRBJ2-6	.	TGTGCCAGCAGCCTGTTTGGTAGGGCGGCTGGGGCCAACGTCCTGACTTTC	CASSLFGRAAGANVLTF